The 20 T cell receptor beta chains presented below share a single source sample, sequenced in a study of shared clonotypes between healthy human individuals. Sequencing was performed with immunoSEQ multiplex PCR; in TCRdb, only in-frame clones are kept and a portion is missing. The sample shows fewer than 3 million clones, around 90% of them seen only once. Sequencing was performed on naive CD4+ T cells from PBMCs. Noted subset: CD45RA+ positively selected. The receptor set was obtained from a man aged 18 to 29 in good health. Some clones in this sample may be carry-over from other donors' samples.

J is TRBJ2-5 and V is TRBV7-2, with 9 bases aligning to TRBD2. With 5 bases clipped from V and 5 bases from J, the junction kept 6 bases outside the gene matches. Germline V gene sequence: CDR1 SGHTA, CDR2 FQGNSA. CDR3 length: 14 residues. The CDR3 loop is CASSPRTSVETQYF. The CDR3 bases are TGTGCCAGCAGCCCAAGGACTAGCGTGGAGACCCAGTACTTC.

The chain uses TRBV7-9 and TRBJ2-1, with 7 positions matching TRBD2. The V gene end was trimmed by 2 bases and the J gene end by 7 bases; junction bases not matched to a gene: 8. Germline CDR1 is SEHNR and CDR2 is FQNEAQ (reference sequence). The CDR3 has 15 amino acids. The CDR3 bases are TGTGCCAGCAGCTTACGGCGGGAGTTGGCAAATGAGCAGTTCTTC. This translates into CASSLRRELANEQFF.

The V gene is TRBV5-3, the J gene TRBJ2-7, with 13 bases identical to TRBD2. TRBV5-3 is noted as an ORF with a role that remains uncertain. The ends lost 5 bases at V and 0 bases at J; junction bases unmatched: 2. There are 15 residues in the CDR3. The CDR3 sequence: CARRGLAGHSYEQYF. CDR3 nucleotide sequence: TGTGCCAGAAGGGGACTAGCGGGACACTCCTACGAGCAGTACTTC.

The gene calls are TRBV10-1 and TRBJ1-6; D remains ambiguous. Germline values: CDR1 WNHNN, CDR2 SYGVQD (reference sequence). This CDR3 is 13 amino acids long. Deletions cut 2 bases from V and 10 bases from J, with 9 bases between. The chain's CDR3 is CASSERIGSPLHF. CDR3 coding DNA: TGCGCCAGCAGTGAGAGGATCGGATCACCCCTCCACTTT.

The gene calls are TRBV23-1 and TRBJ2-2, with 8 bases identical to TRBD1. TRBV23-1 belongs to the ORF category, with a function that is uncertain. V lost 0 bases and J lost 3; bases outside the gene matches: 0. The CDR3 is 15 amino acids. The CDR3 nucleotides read TGCGCCAGCAGTCAATCGGGACAGGACACCGGGGAGCTGTTTTTT. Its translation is CASSQSGQDTGELFF.

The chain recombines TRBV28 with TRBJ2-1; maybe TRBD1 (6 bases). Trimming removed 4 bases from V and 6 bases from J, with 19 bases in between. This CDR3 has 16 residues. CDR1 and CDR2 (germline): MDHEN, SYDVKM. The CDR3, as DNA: TGTGCCAGCAGTTCCCCTAGAGGGGGAAGGGGCAATGAGCAGTTCTTC. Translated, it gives CASSSPRGGRGNEQFF.

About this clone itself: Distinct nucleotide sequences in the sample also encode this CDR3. The CDR3 sequence: CASSPRTGWNTEAFF. Written as DNA, the CDR3 is TGCGCCAGCAGCCCGAGGACAGGGTGGAACACTGAAGCTTTCTTT. This chain links TRBV5-1 with TRBJ1-1, with 8 positions matching TRBD1. This CDR3 spans 15 amino acids. CDR1 SGHRS and CDR2 YFSETQ come from the germline V gene. V shed 4 bases, J shed 1 base, and the junction held 6 bases outside the gene matches.

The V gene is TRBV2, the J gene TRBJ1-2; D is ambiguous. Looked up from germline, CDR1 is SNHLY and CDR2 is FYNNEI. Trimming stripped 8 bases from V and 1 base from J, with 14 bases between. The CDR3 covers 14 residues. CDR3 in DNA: TGTGCCAGCTCCTCGACGGCAAGTAACTATGGCTACACCTTC. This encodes CASSSTASNYGYTF.

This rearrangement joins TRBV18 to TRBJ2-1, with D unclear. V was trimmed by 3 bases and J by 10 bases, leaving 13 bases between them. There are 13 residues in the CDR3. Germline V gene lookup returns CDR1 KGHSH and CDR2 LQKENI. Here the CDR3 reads CASSPILAQEQFF. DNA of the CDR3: TGTGCCAGCTCACCGATTTTGGCGCAGGAGCAGTTCTTC.

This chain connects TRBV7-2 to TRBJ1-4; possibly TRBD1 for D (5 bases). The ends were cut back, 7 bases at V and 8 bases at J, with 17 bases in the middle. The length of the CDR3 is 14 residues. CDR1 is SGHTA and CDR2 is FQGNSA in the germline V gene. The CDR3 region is CASTRGPFGEKLFF. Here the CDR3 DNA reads TGTGCCAGCACCCGGGGACCCTTTGGGGAAAAACTGTTTTTT.

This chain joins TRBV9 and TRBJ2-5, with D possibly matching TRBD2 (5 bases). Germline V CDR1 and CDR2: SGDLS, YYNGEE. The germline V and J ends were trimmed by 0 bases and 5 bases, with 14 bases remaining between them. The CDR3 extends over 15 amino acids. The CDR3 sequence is CASSVDHEGGETQYF. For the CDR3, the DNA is TGTGCCAGCAGCGTAGACCACGAGGGCGGGGAGACCCAGTACTTC.

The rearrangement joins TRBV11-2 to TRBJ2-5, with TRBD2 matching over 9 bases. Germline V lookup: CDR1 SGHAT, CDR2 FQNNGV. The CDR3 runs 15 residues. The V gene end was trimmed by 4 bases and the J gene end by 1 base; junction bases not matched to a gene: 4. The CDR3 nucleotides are TGTGCCAGCAGCTCGGGGACTAGCAGCCAAGAGACCCAGTACTTC. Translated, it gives CASSSGTSSQETQYF.

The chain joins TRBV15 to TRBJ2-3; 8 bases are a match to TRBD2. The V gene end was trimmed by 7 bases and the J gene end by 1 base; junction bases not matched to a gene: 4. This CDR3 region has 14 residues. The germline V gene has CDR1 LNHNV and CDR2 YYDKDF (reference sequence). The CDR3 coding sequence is TGTGCCACCACGAGCGGGAGAGGCACAGATACGCAGTATTTT. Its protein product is CATTSGRGTDTQYF.

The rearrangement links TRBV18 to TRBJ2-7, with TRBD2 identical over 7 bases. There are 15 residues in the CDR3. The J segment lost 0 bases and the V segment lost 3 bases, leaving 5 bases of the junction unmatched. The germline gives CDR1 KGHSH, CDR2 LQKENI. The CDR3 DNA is TGTGCCAGCTCACCCGGGCGCGGGGGCTCCTACGAGCAGTACTTC. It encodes CASSPGRGGSYEQYF.

CDR3 nucleotide sequence: TGTGCCAGCAGAGGCAGGGGGCCTGGAAACACCATATATTTT. Amino acid sequence: CASRGRGPGNTIYF. The chain has TRBV2 and TRBJ1-3; 8 bases line up with TRBD1. The CDR3 length is 14 residues. CDR1 and CDR2 (germline): SNHLY, FYNNEI. V trimming: 6 bases; J trimming: 2 bases; junction bases outside the gene matches: 3. The full variable domain, with the rest looked up from reference TRBV2 and TRBJ1-3, is EPEVTQTPSHQVTQMGQEVILRCVPISNHLYFYWYRQILGQKVEFLVSFYNNEISEKSEIFDDQFSVERPDGSNFTLKIRSTKLEDSAMYFCASRGRGPGNTIYFGEGSWLTVV.

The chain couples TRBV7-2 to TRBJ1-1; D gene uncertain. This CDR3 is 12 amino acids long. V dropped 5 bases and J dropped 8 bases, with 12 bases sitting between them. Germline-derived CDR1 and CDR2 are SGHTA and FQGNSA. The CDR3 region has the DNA TGTGCCAGCAGCCCGCGACGGCGAGAAGCTTTCTTT. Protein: CASSPRRREAFF.

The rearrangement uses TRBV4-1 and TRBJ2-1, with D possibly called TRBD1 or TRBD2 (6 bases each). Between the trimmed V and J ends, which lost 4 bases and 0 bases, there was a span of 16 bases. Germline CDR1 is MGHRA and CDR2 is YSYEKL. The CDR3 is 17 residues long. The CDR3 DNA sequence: TGCGCCAGCAGCCGCCCGGGGGCGGTGGCCTCCTACAATGAGCAGTTCTTC. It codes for CASSRPGAVASYNEQFF.

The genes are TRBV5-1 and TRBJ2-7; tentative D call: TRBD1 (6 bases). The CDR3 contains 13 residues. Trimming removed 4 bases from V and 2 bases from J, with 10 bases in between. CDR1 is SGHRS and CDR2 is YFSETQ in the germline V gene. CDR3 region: CASSDTGPYEQYF. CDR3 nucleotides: TGCGCCAGCAGCGATACAGGGCCCTACGAGCAGTACTTC.

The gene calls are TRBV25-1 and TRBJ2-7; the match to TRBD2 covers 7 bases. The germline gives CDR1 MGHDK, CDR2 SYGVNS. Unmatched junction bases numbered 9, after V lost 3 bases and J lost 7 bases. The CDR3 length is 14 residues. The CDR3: CASSEVAGRGEQYF. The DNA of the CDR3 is TGTGCCAGCAGTGAGGTTGCGGGGAGGGGAGAGCAGTACTTC.

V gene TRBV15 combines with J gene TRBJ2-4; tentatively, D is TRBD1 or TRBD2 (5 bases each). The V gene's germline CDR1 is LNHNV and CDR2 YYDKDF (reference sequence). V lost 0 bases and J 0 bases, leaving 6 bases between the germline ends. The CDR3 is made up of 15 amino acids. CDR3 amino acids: CATSREGVAKNIQYF. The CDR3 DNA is TGTGCCACCAGCAGAGAGGGGGTAGCCAAAAACATTCAGTACTTC.